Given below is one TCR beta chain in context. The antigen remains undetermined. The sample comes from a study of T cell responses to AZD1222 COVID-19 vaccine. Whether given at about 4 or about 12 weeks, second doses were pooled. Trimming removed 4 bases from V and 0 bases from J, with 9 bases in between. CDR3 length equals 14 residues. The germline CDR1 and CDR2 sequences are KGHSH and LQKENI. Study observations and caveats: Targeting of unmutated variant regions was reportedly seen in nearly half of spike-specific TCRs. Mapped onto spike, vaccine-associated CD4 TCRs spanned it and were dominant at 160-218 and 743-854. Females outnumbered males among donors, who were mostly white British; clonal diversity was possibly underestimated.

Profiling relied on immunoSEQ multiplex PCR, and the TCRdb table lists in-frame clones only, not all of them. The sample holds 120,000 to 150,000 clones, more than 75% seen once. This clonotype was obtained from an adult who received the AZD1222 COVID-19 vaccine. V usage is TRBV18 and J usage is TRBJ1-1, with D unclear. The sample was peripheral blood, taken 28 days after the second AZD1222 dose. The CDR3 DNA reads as TGTGCCAGCTCACTCAATGGGATGAACACTGAAGCTTTCTTT. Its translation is CASSLNGMNTEAFF.